This T cell receptor (beta chain) was captured by sequencing in a study of cytomegalovirus exposure and HLA in healthy donors. This CDR3 is 14 amino acids long. V shed 2 bases and J 2 bases; nucleotides not matched to a gene: 2. The germline V gene has CDR1 MNHEY and CDR2 SMNVEV (reference sequence). PCR amplification relied on 60 Vbeta primers (plus 13 Jbeta primers). Study processing details: Later work found 80 million or so unique TCR beta chains, with about 10 million shared. Profiled with immunoSEQ multiplex PCR; TCRdb holds only in-frame clones, not every one. The V and J calls and the clone size are those of that table, but D and trimming were determined from the DNA. The sample consists of about 140,000 clones, around 80% of them appearing once. This clone was counted a single time. The antigen is not known. Study-level points and caveats: Researchers reported that a few CMV-associated chains were confirmed in vitro as CMV antigen-specific.

This sequence joins TRBV27 and TRBJ2-7; 8 bases line up with TRBD1. This receptor was taken from a man aged 35 to 55 in good health and CMV-seronegative. The sample was PBMCs. This CDR3 is CASSLDRGTYEQYF. CDR3 coding DNA: TGTGCCAGCAGTTTAGACAGGGGAACCTACGAGCAGTACTTC.